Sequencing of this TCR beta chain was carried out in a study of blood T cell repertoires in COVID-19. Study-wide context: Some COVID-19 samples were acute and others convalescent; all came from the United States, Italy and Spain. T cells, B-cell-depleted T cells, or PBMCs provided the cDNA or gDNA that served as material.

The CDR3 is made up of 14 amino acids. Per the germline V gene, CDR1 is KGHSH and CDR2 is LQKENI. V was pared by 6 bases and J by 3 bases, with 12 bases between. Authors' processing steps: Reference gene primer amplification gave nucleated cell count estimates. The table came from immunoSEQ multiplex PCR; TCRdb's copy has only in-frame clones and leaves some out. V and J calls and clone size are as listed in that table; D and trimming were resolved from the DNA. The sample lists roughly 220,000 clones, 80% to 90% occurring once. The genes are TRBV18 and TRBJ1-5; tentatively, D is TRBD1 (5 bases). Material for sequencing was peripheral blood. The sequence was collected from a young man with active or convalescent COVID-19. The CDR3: CASSEQGDNQPQHF. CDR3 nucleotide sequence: TGTGCCAGCTCCGAGCAGGGCGACAATCAGCCCCAGCATTTT.